This TCR beta chain was identified in a study of shared clonotypes between healthy human individuals. The count of this clone is one. The naive CD8 population came from CD45RO-negative cells selected for CCR7, without terminally differentiated effector memory CD45RA+ cells. The CDR3 is 15 amino acids. The junction had 11 bases not matched to a gene; V was cut back by 5 bases and J by 9 bases. Germline V gene data show CDR1 as MNHEY and CDR2 as SMNVEV (reference sequence). The protocol was immunoSEQ multiplex PCR, while the TCRdb copy is restricted to in-frame clones and leaves out a portion. The sample has some 600,000 clones, roughly 96% seen once.

The sample comprised naive CD8+ T cells sorted from blood. This receptor was taken from a woman between 25 and 40 years old in good health. The rearrangement links TRBV27 to TRBJ2-1, with TRBD2 matching over 9 bases. The CDR3 bases are TGTGCCAGCAGTCCGTCACCGGGACTAGCCGTTGAGCAGTTCTTC. Its translation: CASSPSPGLAVEQFF.